The 18 T cell receptor beta chains below all came from one sample that was sequenced in a study of blood T cell repertoires in COVID-19. TCRdb keeps only in-frame clones here, not all; method: immunoSEQ multiplex PCR. The sample records fewer than 500,000 clones, 81% being singletons. Sequenced input: peripheral blood. The receptors derive from a human donor with acute or convalescent COVID-19. The donor label of this sample is uncertain.

The V gene is TRBV6-5, the J gene TRBJ1-2; a weak D match, TRBD1 (5 bases). The CDR3 runs 14 residues. Germline V gene lookup returns CDR1 MNHEY and CDR2 SVGAGI. Trimming removed 9 bases from V and 0 bases from J, with 14 bases in between. The CDR3 protein is CASTRGGTNYGYTF. The DNA of the CDR3 is TGTGCCAGTACCCGCGGGGGGACTAACTATGGCTACACCTTC.

The rearrangement joins TRBV30 to TRBJ1-2, with TRBD1 identical over 12 bases. CDR1 GTSNPN and CDR2 SVGIG come from the germline V gene (reference sequence). The V and J ends lost 0 bases and 4 bases, in that order; junction bases with no gene match: 9. The CDR3 consists of 17 residues. The CDR3 nucleotides read TGTGCCTGGAGTGTTGGGGACAGGGGGCTAGCTGGCTATGGCTACACCTTC. It translates to CAWSVGDRGLAGYGYTF.

The V call is TRBV7-2, the J call TRBJ2-7, with D possibly matching TRBD1 (7 bases). V lost 5 bases and J 0 bases, leaving 14 bases between the germline ends. Germline values: CDR1 SGHTA, CDR2 FQGNSA. This CDR3 region has 15 residues. As DNA, the CDR3 is TGTGCCAGCAGCCCAGGGGGGTCGAGCTCCTACGAGCAGTACTTC. Protein sequence: CASSPGGSSSYEQYF.

The V gene is TRBV7-2, the J gene TRBJ2-4; D remains unclear. V was pared by 1 base and J by 5 bases, with 12 bases between. CDR1 SGHTA and CDR2 FQGNSA come from the germline V gene. The CDR3 has 15 residues. The CDR3 loop reads CASSLVPVVENIQYF. DNA for the CDR3: TGTGCCAGCAGCTTAGTTCCGGTGGTGGAAAACATTCAGTACTTC. Variable domain in full (rest from reference TRBV7-2 and TRBJ2-4): GAGVSQSPSNKVTEKGKDVELRCDPISGHTALYWYRQSLGQGLEFLIYFQGNSAPDKSGLPSDRFSAERTGGSVSTLTIQRTQQEDSAVYLCASSLVPVVENIQYFGAGTRLSVL.

In its sample, this clone was seen once. The chain has TRBV18 and TRBJ1-3, with D hard to call. Trimming removed 2 bases from V and 0 bases from J, with 8 bases in between. Germline loops: CDR1 KGHSH, CDR2 LQKENI. There are 15 residues in the CDR3. The CDR3 loop is CASSPTSNSGNTIYF. The DNA for the CDR3 is TGTGCCAGCTCACCAACAAGTAACTCTGGAAACACCATATATTTT. The complete variable domain, with remaining parts taken from reference TRBV18 and TRBJ1-3, reads NAGVMQNPRHLVRRRGQEARLRCSPMKGHSHVYWYRQLPEEGLKFMVYLQKENIIDESGMPKERFSAEFPKEGPSILRIQQVVRGDSAAYFCASSPTSNSGNTIYFGEGSWLTVV.

The DNA for the CDR3 is TGTGCCAGCAGCCCGAGCCCCCTCTCTGTGACTGGGGCCAACGTCCTGACTTTC. Translation gives CASSPSPLSVTGANVLTF. The V call is TRBV7-7, the J call TRBJ2-6; D gene ambiguous. The V end lost 5 bases, the J end lost 2 bases, and 19 bases lay between the germline ends. The CDR3 is 18 residues long. Germline lookup yields CDR1 SSHAT and CDR2 FNYEAQ (reference sequence).

The genes are TRBV7-9 and TRBJ2-2, with 8 positions matching TRBD1. This CDR3 region has 17 residues. Germline V gene sequence: CDR1 SEHNR, CDR2 FQNEAQ (reference sequence). J gave up 7 bases and V 5 bases, and 15 bases lay outside the gene matches. The CDR3 is CASSLGVLTGDGGELFF. The CDR3 DNA reads as TGTGCCAGCAGCCTGGGGGTTTTGACAGGGGACGGCGGGGAGCTGTTTTTT.

The chain uses TRBV4-1 and TRBJ1-6; no clear D gene. Per the germline V gene, CDR1 is MGHRA and CDR2 is YSYEKL. The V and J ends lost 2 bases and 4 bases respectively, with 15 bases between them. CDR3 length: 17 amino acids. The chain's CDR3 is CASSQRTDLPYNSPLHF. Here the CDR3 DNA reads TGCGCCAGCAGCCAAAGGACGGACTTACCTTATAATTCACCCCTCCACTTT.

This clone was seen once. This chain links TRBV27 with TRBJ2-7, with TRBD1 matching over 10 bases. The trim removed 2 bases at V and 4 bases at J, leaving 14 bases unmatched. Germline CDR1 is MNHEY and CDR2 is SMNVEV (reference sequence). The CDR3 is 18 amino acids. As DNA, the CDR3 is TGTGCCAGCAGTTTAGGAACCCCGGGACAGGGGTTATTGTACGAGCAGTACTTC. Its translation: CASSLGTPGQGLLYEQYF.

This clone was seen a few times. This chain uses TRBV27 with TRBJ2-7, with D unresolved. The V end lost 4 bases, the J end lost 4 bases, and 5 bases lay between the germline ends. CDR3 size: 11 residues. Germline CDR1 reads MNHEY; CDR2 reads SMNVEV (reference sequence). As DNA, the CDR3 is TGTGCCAGCAGTTCCGCGTACGAGCAGTACTTC. This codes for CASSSAYEQYF.

The chain combines TRBV30 with TRBJ1-5; D is perhaps TRBD1 (5 bases). CDR3 length: 15 amino acids. Germline V gene sequence: CDR1 GTSNPN, CDR2 SVGIG (reference sequence). Trimming removed 2 bases at V and 6 bases at J, with 17 bases between. DNA for the CDR3: TGTGCCTGGAGTCGTAGTGGGGGGGTAGGTCAGCCCCAGCATTTT. Translating gives CAWSRSGGVGQPQHF.

This chain joins TRBV7-9 and TRBJ2-5, with 10 bases fitting TRBD1. V lost 0 bases, J lost 5 bases, and 6 bases stayed unmatched. The germline gives CDR1 SEHNR, CDR2 FQNEAQ (reference sequence). CDR3 size: 16 residues. CDR3 amino acids: CASSLAQGQGRETQYF. CDR3 nucleotides: TGTGCCAGCAGCTTAGCGCAGGGACAGGGGAGGGAGACCCAGTACTTC.

There are a few counts of this clone. The chain couples TRBV3-1 (or the pseudogene TRBV3-2) to TRBJ1-1; D not certain. The germline V gene has CDR1 LGHDT and CDR2 YNNKEL (reference sequence). This CDR3 has 14 residues. V was shortened by 0 bases and J by 4 bases, with 9 bases between the two germline ends. Here the CDR3 DNA reads TGTGCCAGCAGCCAAGAGTGGAGGGTCACTGAAGCTTTCTTT. Translating it yields CASSQEWRVTEAFF.

This clone has only a few counts. The chain uses TRBV6-5 and TRBJ2-1, with D maybe TRBD1 (6 bases). Trimming left V 4 bases short and J 2 bases short, with 6 bases between. The germline V gene encodes CDR1 MNHEY and CDR2 SVGAGI. This CDR3 is built from 13 residues. In DNA, the CDR3 is TGTGCCAGCAGTTGGGGGCCCTACAATGAGCAGTTCTTC. It codes for CASSWGPYNEQFF.

Only a few counts were recorded for this clone. The chain has TRBV5-7 and TRBJ1-3; D might be TRBD1 (5 bases). TRBV5-7 is given ORF status, its function remaining uncertain. The CDR3 length is 18 residues. Trimming took 4 bases from V and 0 from J, leaving 20 bases between them. CDR3 bases: TGTGCCAGCAGCCTGTGGGGACTCCCTCCGCACTCTGGAAACACCATATATTTT. Translating it yields CASSLWGLPPHSGNTIYF.

The V call is TRBV6-5, the J call TRBJ2-7; D is undetermined. Trimming took off 5 bases at V and 2 bases at J, with 4 bases between the two ends. CDR3 size: 11 residues. Germline CDR1 is MNHEY and CDR2 is SVGAGI. In DNA, the CDR3 is TGTGCCAGCAGTCACACCTACGAGCAGTACTTC. Translated: CASSHTYEQYF.

The rearrangement joins TRBV6-1 to TRBJ1-1, with a weak D call TRBD1 (6 bases). The CDR3 is made up of 16 amino acids. V was trimmed by 4 bases and J by 3 bases, leaving 18 bases between them. From germline, CDR1 is MNHNS and CDR2 SASEGT. This CDR3 reads CASSVLGAAIYTEAFF. CDR3 coding DNA: TGTGCCAGCAGTGTCCTGGGGGCCGCAATTTACACTGAAGCTTTCTTT.

The chain joins TRBV5-1 to TRBJ1-6, with D perhaps matching TRBD1 (5 bases). The CDR3 sequence is 15 residues long. V was pared by 5 bases and J by 7 bases, with 16 bases between. Germline V gives CDR1 SGHRS, CDR2 YFSETQ. In DNA form, the CDR3 reads TGCGCCAGCAGAGGTCCGGGACTGGAAAATTCACCCCTCCACTTT. As protein: CASRGPGLENSPLHF. Variable domain in full (rest from reference TRBV5-1 and TRBJ1-6): KAGVTQTPRYLIKTRGQQVTLSCSPISGHRSVSWYQQTPGQGLQFLFEYFSETQRNKGNFPGRFSGRQFSNSRSEMNVSTLELGDSALYLCASRGPGLENSPLHFGNGTRLTVT.